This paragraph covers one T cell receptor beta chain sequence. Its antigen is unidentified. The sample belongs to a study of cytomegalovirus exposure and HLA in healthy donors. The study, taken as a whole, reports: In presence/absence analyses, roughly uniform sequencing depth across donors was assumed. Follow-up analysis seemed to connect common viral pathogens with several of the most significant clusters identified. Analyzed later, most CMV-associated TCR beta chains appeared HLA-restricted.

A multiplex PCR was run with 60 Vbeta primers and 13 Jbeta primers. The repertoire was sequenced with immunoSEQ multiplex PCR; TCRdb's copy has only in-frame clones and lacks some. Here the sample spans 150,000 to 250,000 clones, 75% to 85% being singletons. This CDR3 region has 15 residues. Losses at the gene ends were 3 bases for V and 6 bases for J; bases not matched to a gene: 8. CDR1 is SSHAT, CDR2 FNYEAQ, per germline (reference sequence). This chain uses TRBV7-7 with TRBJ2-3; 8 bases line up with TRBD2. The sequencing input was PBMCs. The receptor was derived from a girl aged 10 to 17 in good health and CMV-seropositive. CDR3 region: CASSFAPGGADTQYF. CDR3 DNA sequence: TGTGCCAGCAGCTTCGCTCCCGGGGGGGCGGATACGCAGTATTTT.